Listed below are T cell receptor beta chains from one sample, sequenced in a study of beta chain features in type 1 diabetes. Profiled with immunoSEQ multiplex PCR; TCRdb holds only in-frame clones, not every one. The profile covers some 350,000 clones, with 9.6% appearing a single time and about 0.64% taken by the ten largest. The sequenced sample was central memory CD4+ T cells from blood. These receptors were collected from a man younger than 40 with type 1 diabetes. Each CDR3 is given with its conserved first and last residue. A D gene is named only where the DNA matches it firmly. Size values are once, few and many counts, or a class for expanded clones, and some rows have none.

TRBV30,TRBJ2-3,NA,NA,TGTGCCTGGAGGGAGGGACCCTACACAGATACGCAGTATTTT,CAWREGPYTDTQYF
TRBV5-1,TRBJ1-1,NA,TRBD1,TGCGCCAGCAGTTTACAGGGGGCGAGTACTGAAGCTTTCTTT,CASSLQGASTEAFF
TRBV11-2,TRBJ2-7,few,NA,TGTGCCAGCAGCATCTCCGGGACCTTCGCTGTCGAGCAGTACTTC,CASSISGTFAVEQYF
TRBV5-4,TRBJ1-2,NA,NA,TGTGCCAGCAAGATCTCGGGGTTACGCTATGGCTACACCTTC,CASKISGLRYGYTF
TRBV14,TRBJ1-3,many,TRBD1,TGTGCCAGCAGCCAAGCCAAACAGGGGGCAAACACCATATATTTT,CASSQAKQGANTIYF
TRBV6-6,TRBJ1-3,NA,NA,TGTGCCAGCAGTTACCAGACAGGAAACACCATATATTTT,CASSYQTGNTIYF
TRBV11-3,TRBJ2-1,many,NA,TGTGCCAGCAGCTTAGGGACGGGAGTTGAGCAGTTCTTC,CASSLGTGVEQFF
TRBV4-1,TRBJ2-7,many,TRBD1,TGCGCCAGCAGCCAAAGGACAGGGGCCTACGAGCAGTACTTC,CASSQRTGAYEQYF
TRBV5-1,TRBJ1-5,NA,NA,TGCGCCAGCAGCTGGGGGGTCGGAGGGCAGCCCCAGCATTTT,CASSWGVGGQPQHF
TRBV6-1,TRBJ1-2,NA,NA,TGTGCCAGCAGTGAACAGGGGAGCTCTTATGGCTACACCTTC,CASSEQGSSYGYTF
TRBV5-5,TRBJ2-3,NA,TRBD2,TGTGCCAGCAGCCAGGAAGCGGGACTAGCGATGGTCCAGGCGCAGTATTTT,CASSQEAGLAMVQAQYF
TRBV7-2,TRBJ2-7,NA,NA,TGTGCCAGCAGCTCCCCCAGGGGCTCCGACGAGCAGTACTTC,CASSSPRGSDEQYF
TRBV6-6,TRBJ2-7,few,TRBD2,TGTGCCAGCAGTAGGACTAGTCTCTACGAGCAGTACTTC,CASSRTSLYEQYF
TRBV29-1,TRBJ2-2,NA,TRBD2,TGCAGCGTTGGGGGGCTAGCGGGAGGGCCAGGCACCGGGGAGCTGTTTTTT,CSVGGLAGGPGTGELFF
TRBV19,TRBJ2-2,NA,NA,TGTGCCAGTAGCGTCAGGGGGGTCGGCACCGGGGAGCTGTTTTTT,CASSVRGVGTGELFF
TRBV19,TRBJ1-2,NA,TRBD1,TGTGCCAGTAGTATAGAGGGACAGCCCTATGGCTACACCTTC,CASSIEGQPYGYTF
TRBV2,TRBJ1-5,few,TRBD1,TGTGCCAGCAGTGTTGGGACAGCTAATCAGCCCCAGCATTTT,CASSVGTANQPQHF
TRBV6-5,TRBJ1-5,NA,TRBD1,TGTGCCAGCAGGACGGACAGGGGGGGCAATCAGCCCCAGCATTTT,CASRTDRGGNQPQHF
TRBV11-2,TRBJ1-2,NA,TRBD1,TGTGCCAGCAGCCTTTTACCGGGACAGGCTGTCTATGGCTACACCTTC,CASSLLPGQAVYGYTF
TRBV11-2,TRBJ2-1,many,TRBD2,TGTGCCAGCCGGACTAGCGGCTACAATGAGCAGTTCTTC,CASRTSGYNEQFF
TRBV28,TRBJ2-3,NA,NA,TGTGCCAGCAGTTCAGCTACTCTCACAGATACGCAGTATTTT,CASSSATLTDTQYF
TRBV18,TRBJ2-7,NA,TRBD1,TGTGCCAGCTCACTCTCAATCAGGGGGATTAGCGAGCAGTACTTC,CASSLSIRGISEQYF
TRBV10-3,TRBJ2-4,few,TRBD2,TGTGCCATCAGTTCGTTGACACTAGCGGGAGGGTCGAACATTCAGTACTTC,CAISSLTLAGGSNIQYF
TRBV28,TRBJ2-7,few,NA,TGTGCCAGCAGTTTGGCGGACATCAAGGCGGCCTACGAGCAGTACTTC,CASSLADIKAAYEQYF
TRBV5-1,TRBJ2-7,few,NA,TGCGCCAGCAGCTCGGTTCGGACAGACTCCTACGAGCAGTACTTC,CASSSVRTDSYEQYF
TRBV5-6,TRBJ2-1,many,TRBD1,TGTGCCAGCAGCTCCCTCCAGACAGGGCTTGCGTTCTTC,CASSSLQTGLAFF